This T cell receptor beta chain was observed in a study of Graves' ophthalmopathy and Graves' hyperthyroidism. Germline CDR1 is MNHEY and CDR2 is SVGAGI. The CDR3 has 15 residues. V lost 4 bases, J lost 3 bases, and 13 bases lay in between. Diagnosis was based on clinical symptoms, serum thyroxine, TRAb, thyroid ultrasound and orbital computed tomography. The authors amplified TCR beta CDR3 regions, and they did so from RNA transcripts for repertoire sequencing. The first round was an RT-PCR with HTBI primers, and the second round was a multiplex PCR. MiXCR was run by TCRdb on the multiplex PCR reads, yielding one entry per CDR3 protein. Altogether roughly 420,000 distinct CDR3 sequences are present, approximately 21% being singletons, with the ten largest covering 2.5% to 3.5%. This clonotype showed up many times.

The chain combines TRBV6-5 with TRBJ1-5, with D possibly TRBD1 on 5 matching bases. The receptor was isolated from a woman younger than 35 with stable Graves' hyperthyroidism. Sequenced sample: peripheral blood. CDR3 DNA sequence: TGTGCCAGCAGTTCGCCACAGGACGCCAATCAGCCCCAGCATTTT. Translation gives CASSSPQDANQPQHF.